This T cell receptor (beta chain) was profiled in a study of OX40 agonist ivuxolimab in advanced cancers. Looking at the study overall: As their treatment, patients were administered ivuxolimab, an agonistic anti-OX40 (CD134) antibody.

This clone was seen only once. Method: immunoSEQ multiplex PCR; TCRdb's copy keeps in-frame clones and lacks some. The sample has some 72,000 clones, roughly nine tenths seen once. Sequencing was performed on CD4+ or CD8+ T cells sorted from blood, taken in a trial of the OX40 agonist ivuxolimab. This clonotype was obtained from an adult with an advanced solid tumor such as melanoma, head and neck, liver or kidney cancer.

CDR3 bases: TGTGCCAGCAGTGACGGGGTAGGGGGGAGCAATCAGCCCCAGCATTTT. This sequence encodes CASSDGVGGSNQPQHF. This chain links TRBV2 with TRBJ1-5; tentatively, D is TRBD1 (6 bases). V dropped 3 bases and J dropped 1 base, with 13 bases sitting between them. The CDR3 runs to 16 residues. Per germline, CDR1 SNHLY and CDR2 FYNNEI.